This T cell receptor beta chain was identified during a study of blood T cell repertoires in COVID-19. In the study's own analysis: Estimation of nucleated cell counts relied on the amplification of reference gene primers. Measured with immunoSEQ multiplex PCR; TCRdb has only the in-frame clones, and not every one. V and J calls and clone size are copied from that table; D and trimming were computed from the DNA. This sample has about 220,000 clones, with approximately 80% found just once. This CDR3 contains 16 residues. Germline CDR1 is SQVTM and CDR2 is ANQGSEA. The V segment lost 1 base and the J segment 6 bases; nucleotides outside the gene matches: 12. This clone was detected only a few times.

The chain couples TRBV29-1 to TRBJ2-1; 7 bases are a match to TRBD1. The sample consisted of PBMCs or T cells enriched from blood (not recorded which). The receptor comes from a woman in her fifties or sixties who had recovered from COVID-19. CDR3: CSVEGARAGGGNEQFF. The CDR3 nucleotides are TGCAGCGTTGAAGGGGCTCGAGCAGGGGGTGGCAATGAGCAGTTCTTC.